These 30 T cell receptor beta chains share one sample of origin, sequenced in a study of graft-versus-host responses after intestinal transplantation. TCRdb's copy holds only in-frame clones and misses some; the assay was immunoSEQ multiplex PCR. The sample shows under 100,000 clones, around 93% of them seen only once. These receptors lack a known antigen. This sample comprised unstimulated CD8+ T cells sorted from spleen or lymph node cells, obtained before transplant. The receptors were gathered from a human donor who was the organ donor for an intestinal transplant.

V usage is TRBV13 and J usage is TRBJ2-2; TRBD2 matches 9 bases. The V and J ends lost 4 bases and 9 bases, in that order; junction bases with no gene match: 12. Germline CDR1 and CDR2: PRHDT and FYEKMQ (reference sequence). The CDR3 is 16 amino acids. DNA for the CDR3: TGTGCCAGCAGCTCTTCTAGCGGGGAAAATCCGAGGGAGCTGTTTTTT. Translating it yields CASSSSSGENPRELFF.

A single count supports this clone. V is TRBV4-1 and J is TRBJ2-5, with 8 bases fitting TRBD2. The CDR3 length is 19 residues. V was clipped by 2 bases and J by 3 bases; unmatched bases: 17. Germline CDR1 is MGHRA and CDR2 is YSYEKL. The CDR3 DNA reads as TGCGCCAGCAGCCAAATAGGGCGGATAGCGGGGCGAGCTAAAGAGACCCAGTACTTC. Its translation: CASSQIGRIAGRAKETQYF.

This chain joins TRBV6-5 and TRBJ2-1, with 8 bases matching TRBD2. Germline-derived CDR1 and CDR2 are MNHEY and SVGAGI. The V segment lost 2 bases and the J segment 4 bases; nucleotides outside the gene matches: 1. The CDR3 consists of 14 residues. DNA of the CDR3: TGTGCCAGCAGTTACGCGGGGGGATACAATGAGCAGTTCTTC. Residues: CASSYAGGYNEQFF.

This clone has only one observation. V gene TRBV13 combines with J gene TRBJ1-1; tentative D call: TRBD1 (5 bases). CDR1 is PRHDT, CDR2 FYEKMQ, per germline (reference sequence). The CDR3 covers 14 residues. Trimming cost V 0 bases and J 6 bases, with 11 bases left between them. The CDR3 DNA reads TGTGCCAGCAGCTTAGGGCAGGGCGTAGCTGAAGCTTTCTTT. Amino acids: CASSLGQGVAEAFF. Variable domain in full (rest from reference TRBV13 and TRBJ1-1): AAGVIQSPRHLIKEKRETATLKCYPIPRHDTVYWYQQGPGQDPQFLISFYEKMQSDKGSIPDRFSAQQFSDYHSELNMSSLELGDSALYFCASSLGQGVAEAFFGQGTRLTVV.

The rearrangement uses TRBV7-8 and TRBJ1-4; TRBD1 is a possible D gene (5 bases). CDR1 SGHVS and CDR2 FQNEAQ come from the germline V gene. The CDR3 contains 15 residues. With 2 bases removed from V and 0 bases from J, the gap between germline ends came to 7 bases. CDR3: CASSLLTATNEKLFF. The CDR3 DNA reads TGTGCCAGCAGCTTATTGACAGCAACTAATGAAAAACTGTTTTTT.

J is TRBJ1-2 and V is TRBV27; no clear D gene. Trimming pared 6 bases from V and 5 bases from J, leaving 13 bases between. Germline assignment: CDR1 MNHEY and CDR2 SMNVEV (reference sequence). The CDR3 has 13 amino acids. CDR3 sequence: CASSLQRGYGYTF. The CDR3 nucleotides are TGTGCCAGCAGCCTACAGCGCGGGTATGGCTACACCTTC.

This chain joins TRBV6-1 and TRBJ1-2; tentatively, D is TRBD1 (6 bases). V gave up 11 bases and J gave up 4 bases, with 11 bases separating them. This CDR3 has 11 residues. The V gene's germline CDR1 is MNHNS and CDR2 SASEGT. The CDR3 DNA reads as TGTGCCTCGCAGGGGCCCTATGGCTACACCTTC. Translating gives CASQGPYGYTF.

V is TRBV9 and J is TRBJ1-1; 9 bases are shared with TRBD1. Losses at the gene ends were 4 bases for V and 7 bases for J; bases not matched to a gene: 8. The CDR3 extends over 14 amino acids. CDR1 and CDR2 (germline): SGDLS, YYNGEE. The DNA of the CDR3 is TGTGCCAGCAGCTTCGACAGGGGGAGGGGTGAAGCTTTCTTT. Translating it yields CASSFDRGRGEAFF.

The chain recombines TRBV4-1 with TRBJ2-7, with D perhaps TRBD2 (5 bases). Deletions cut 3 bases from V and 0 bases from J, with 12 bases between. The V gene's germline CDR1 is MGHRA and CDR2 YSYEKL. The CDR3 runs to 15 residues. CDR3 in amino acids: CASSHIMGSSYEQYF. The CDR3 nucleotides read TGCGCCAGCAGCCATATAATGGGGAGCTCCTACGAGCAGTACTTC.

The chain is built from TRBV27 and TRBJ1-1; 7 positions match TRBD1. The CDR3 has 14 residues. Trimming cost V 4 bases and J 3 bases; bases outside gene matches: 5. The V gene's germline CDR1 is MNHEY and CDR2 SMNVEV (reference sequence). The CDR3: CASSSTGSYTEAFF. Here the CDR3 DNA reads TGTGCCAGCAGTTCGACAGGGTCGTACACTGAAGCTTTCTTT.

The rearrangement links TRBV29-1 to TRBJ2-7; TRBD1 might be the D (7 bases). Germline V gene sequence: CDR1 SQVTM, CDR2 ANQGSEA. CDR3 length: 17 amino acids. V was cut by 3 bases and J by 0 bases, with 21 bases left in between. CDR3 DNA: TGCAGCGTTGAGGTTGCCAGGGGGGAAAGTACCTCCTACGAGCAGTACTTC. Translated: CSVEVARGESTSYEQYF.

J is TRBJ2-1 and V is TRBV6-5, with 7 bases fitting TRBD2. V trimming: 9 bases; J trimming: 4 bases; junction bases outside the gene matches: 9. This CDR3 is 14 amino acids long. Per the germline V gene, CDR1 is MNHEY and CDR2 is SVGAGI. CDR3 in amino acids: CASSSGTTYNEQFF. CDR3 coding DNA: TGTGCCAGTTCTTCCGGGACTACTTACAATGAGCAGTTCTTC.

The genes are TRBV5-1 and TRBJ2-7; weak D call: TRBD2 (5 bases). Germline CDR1 reads SGHRS; CDR2 reads YFSETQ. The CDR3 is 15 residues long. V was shortened by 5 bases and J by 0 bases, with 15 bases between the two germline ends. The CDR3 loop reads CASSLSRGNSYEQYF. For the CDR3, the DNA is TGCGCCAGCAGTTTGAGCCGGGGTAACTCCTACGAGCAGTACTTC. Combining the CDR3 with reference TRBV5-1 and TRBJ2-7 gives the whole variable domain KAGVTQTPRYLIKTRGQQVTLSCSPISGHRSVSWYQQTPGQGLQFLFEYFSETQRNKGNFPGRFSGRQFSNSRSEMNVSTLELGDSALYLCASSLSRGNSYEQYFGPGTRLTVT.

J is TRBJ2-7 and V is TRBV29-1, with D tentatively TRBD1 (6 bases). Trimming took 4 bases from V and 10 from J, leaving 14 bases between them. CDR1 and CDR2 (germline): SQVTM, ANQGSEA. The CDR3 has 11 amino acids. The CDR3 sequence: CSVGETGNQYF. CDR3 sequence (DNA): TGCAGCGTTGGTGAGACAGGAAACCAGTACTTC.

V gene TRBV27 combines with J gene TRBJ1-1, with a weak D call TRBD1 (5 bases). V was pared by 5 bases and J by 6 bases, with 16 bases between. From germline, CDR1 is MNHEY and CDR2 SMNVEV (reference sequence). The CDR3 covers 14 residues. Written as DNA, the CDR3 is TGTGCCAGCAGTCAACTGTGGGGGGATGCTGAAGCTTTCTTT. It yields the protein CASSQLWGDAEAFF.

This rearrangement joins TRBV29-1 to TRBJ2-1, with 14 bases aligning to TRBD2. The J segment lost 3 bases and the V segment lost 7 bases, leaving 17 bases of the junction unmatched. Germline CDR1 SQVTM, CDR2 ANQGSEA. The CDR3 covers 19 residues. In DNA, the CDR3 is TGCAGCGCCCGGGAGACCGGGACTAGCGGGGGCACCGACTACAATGAGCAGTTCTTC. The encoded protein is CSARETGTSGGTDYNEQFF.

J is TRBJ2-5 and V is TRBV4-1, with D unclear. The CDR3 has 16 amino acids. The germline gives CDR1 MGHRA, CDR2 YSYEKL. Trimming took 0 bases from V and 1 from J, leaving 12 bases between them. CDR3 protein: CASSQDPPSGQETQYF. The CDR3 nucleotides read TGCGCCAGCAGCCAAGATCCCCCCTCGGGCCAAGAGACCCAGTACTTC.

V gene TRBV4-1 combines with J gene TRBJ1-1; the match to TRBD1 covers 8 bases. The germline gives CDR1 MGHRA, CDR2 YSYEKL. J gave up 4 bases and V 6 bases, and 13 bases lay outside the gene matches. The CDR3 is 16 residues long. The CDR3 bases are TGCGCCAGCAGTACCCATACAGGGGGGTACAGCACTGAAGCTTTCTTT. It yields the protein CASSTHTGGYSTEAFF.

The chain combines TRBV6-5 with TRBJ2-7; 7 nucleotides agree with TRBD1. The trim removed 3 bases at V and 3 bases at J, leaving 8 bases unmatched. The CDR3 runs to 15 residues. Germline CDR1 and CDR2: MNHEY and SVGAGI. For the CDR3, the DNA is TGTGCCAGCAGTTATAAAGGGACAGTCGGCTACGAGCAGTACTTC. It is translated as CASSYKGTVGYEQYF.

This clone is a singleton in its sample. The genes are TRBV28 and TRBJ1-1; TRBD1 matches at 9 bases. V gave up 7 bases and J gave up 4 bases; unmatched junction bases: 10. Germline-derived CDR1 and CDR2 are MDHEN and SYDVKM. This CDR3 is built from 15 residues. CDR3 DNA sequence: TGTGCCAGCACCGACCGGGACAGGGCTAGCACTGAAGCTTTCTTT. Translating gives CASTDRDRASTEAFF.

The chain recombines TRBV18 with TRBJ2-1, with TRBD2 matching 16 bases. CDR3 size: 15 residues. V was clipped by 3 bases and J by 8 bases; unmatched bases: 1. The germline gives CDR1 KGHSH, CDR2 LQKENI. CDR3 nucleotide sequence: TGTGCCAGCTCACCGGGACTAGCGGGGGGGCATGAGCAGTTCTTC. Translating it yields CASSPGLAGGHEQFF.

Only one count was recorded for this clone. V gene TRBV6-5 combines with J gene TRBJ2-5; the D gene is possibly TRBD1 (5 bases). CDR3 length: 15 amino acids. The germline gives CDR1 MNHEY, CDR2 SVGAGI. V was pared by 0 bases and J by 4 bases, with 12 bases between. CDR3 protein: CASSYSPGLGETQYF. CDR3 bases: TGTGCCAGCAGTTACTCGCCAGGGTTGGGAGAGACCCAGTACTTC.

This clone occurred once. V gene TRBV5-1 combines with J gene TRBJ2-1, with TRBD2 matching 9 bases. The CDR3 contains 16 residues. Unmatched junction bases numbered 7, after V lost 4 bases and J lost 2 bases. Germline V lookup: CDR1 SGHRS, CDR2 YFSETQ. The CDR3: CASSNPASGAYNEQFF. DNA for the CDR3: TGCGCCAGCAGCAACCCGGCTAGCGGGGCCTACAATGAGCAGTTCTTC.

This chain joins TRBV5-1 and TRBJ2-7; 7 bases align to TRBD2. This CDR3 has 14 amino acids. CDR1 is SGHRS and CDR2 is YFSETQ in the germline V gene. V dropped 5 bases and J dropped 3; count of bases not matched to a gene: 8. CDR3 amino acids: CASSDAGEGYEQYF. The DNA of the CDR3 is TGCGCCAGCAGTGACGCGGGGGAAGGCTACGAGCAGTACTTC.

The chain recombines TRBV5-6 with TRBJ2-7; 9 nucleotides match TRBD1. The germline gives CDR1 SGHDT, CDR2 YYEEEE. The V and J ends lost 6 bases and 2 bases, in that order; junction bases with no gene match: 3. The CDR3 is made up of 13 amino acids. CDR3 nucleotides: TGTGCCAGCAACGGACAGGGGACCTACGAGCAGTACTTC. Encoded protein: CASNGQGTYEQYF.

This chain links TRBV7-9 with TRBJ2-2; D gene uncertain. V shed 1 base and J shed 4 bases, with 10 bases lying between them. CDR1 and CDR2 from the germline V gene are SEHNR and FQNEAQ (reference sequence). This CDR3 spans 15 amino acids. CDR3 nucleotide sequence: TGTGCCAGCAGCTTAGAGGCGGATCTCACCGGGGAGCTGTTTTTT. This translates into CASSLEADLTGELFF.

The chain links TRBV25-1 to TRBJ2-5; D perhaps matches TRBD2 (5 bases). The CDR3 contains 14 residues. Germline assignment: CDR1 MGHDK and CDR2 SYGVNS. With 4 bases removed from V and 3 bases from J, the gap between germline ends came to 12 bases. The CDR3 DNA reads as TGTGCCAGCAGTGGGACTCCCCGAAAAGAGACCCAGTACTTC. Protein: CASSGTPRKETQYF.

The CDR3 loop reads CASREGLAGYTDTQYF. DNA for the CDR3: TGTGCCAGCAGGGAGGGACTAGCGGGGTACACAGATACGCAGTATTTT. V gene TRBV2 combines with J gene TRBJ2-3, with 13 bases fitting TRBD2. The junction had 5 bases not matched to a gene; V was cut back by 6 bases and J by 2 bases. This CDR3 contains 16 residues. The V gene's germline CDR1 is SNHLY and CDR2 FYNNEI. Variable domain in full (rest from reference TRBV2 and TRBJ2-3): EPEVTQTPSHQVTQMGQEVILRCVPISNHLYFYWYRQILGQKVEFLVSFYNNEISEKSEIFDDQFSVERPDGSNFTLKIRSTKLEDSAMYFCASREGLAGYTDTQYFGPGTRLTVL.

The rearrangement uses TRBV27 and TRBJ1-2; a possible D gene is TRBD1 (6 bases). The CDR3 sequence is 14 residues long. Germline V gene data show CDR1 as MNHEY and CDR2 as SMNVEV (reference sequence). Trimming cost V 5 bases and J 4 bases, with 14 bases left between them. The CDR3, as DNA: TGTGCCAGCAGTACCTTGACAGGAGGCTATGGCTACACCTTC. Amino acids: CASSTLTGGYGYTF.

This chain uses TRBV5-1 with TRBJ1-1, with a possible D match to TRBD1 (6 bases). V lost 7 bases and J lost 4, with 20 bases in between. The CDR3 consists of 15 residues. Germline values: CDR1 SGHRS, CDR2 YFSETQ. The chain's CDR3 is CASGNPETGITEAFF. CDR3 nucleotide sequence: TGCGCCAGCGGCAATCCGGAGACAGGTATCACTGAAGCTTTCTTT.